The rows below give T cell receptor beta chains drawn from one sample of a study of OX40 agonist ivuxolimab in advanced cancers. The protocol was immunoSEQ multiplex PCR, while the TCRdb copy is restricted to in-frame clones and leaves out a portion. Of tens of thousands of clones in the sample, about four fifths were seen once. The sample here was CD4+ or CD8+ T cells sorted from blood, taken in a trial of the OX40 agonist ivuxolimab. The receptors stem from an adult with an advanced solid tumor such as melanoma, head and neck, liver or kidney cancer. CDR3s include the opening cysteine and the closing phenylalanine or tryptophan. A D gene is named only where the DNA matches it firmly. Expanded clones are given a class, and other clones once, few, many or no size at all.

size	V	D	CDR3
.	TRBV14	.	CASSQATPRETQYF
.	TRBV5-1	TRBD1	CASSLLPGQDLDGNSPLHF
.	TRBV19	TRBD1	CASSDRGKDQPQHF
.	TRBV5-6	TRBD2	CASSLDRTSGGFYEQYF
.	TRBV6-5	.	CASSYSEHLSGNTIYF
.	TRBV7-2	.	CASSREYTQLNGYTF
.	TRBV9	.	CASSVATGLSYEQYF
.	TRBV7-9	.	CASSLPVPGGYTF
.	TRBV5-5	.	CASSFPGFNEKLFF
few	TRBV2	.	CASRDSPTPNYGYTF
once	TRBV20-1	.	CSARLGETQYF
.	TRBV19	TRBD1	CASETGNHPQHF
.	TRBV5-1	.	CASSLFSGRAINNEQFF
.	TRBV2	TRBD1	CASKSDRVAYNEQFF
.	TRBV7-9	TRBD2	CASSITSGADTQYF
.	TRBV19	.	CASSENRDGTEAFF
.	TRBV19	TRBD1	CASHGTGVWETQYF
.	TRBV7-9	.	CASTSNSGASNEKLFF
.	TRBV2	.	CASSEALQGPYF
.	TRBV5-8	.	CASSSQNYGYTF
.	TRBV6-1	.	CASNSQVYEQYF
.	TRBV15	.	CATSRDLDQPQHF
.	TRBV28	.	CASSKPGTYNEQFF
few	TRBV2	.	CASSEAESSNQPQHF
.	TRBV11-3	.	CASSLDAETQYF
.	TRBV10-3	.	CAISPEGTGNTGELFF
.	TRBV6-5	TRBD1	CASSSGTGTGNTIYF
few	TRBV19	.	CASKYGRTAYGYTF
few	TRBV9	.	CASSVGQGGTGELFF
.	TRBV11-3	TRBD1	CASSLQDRGGEQFF
.	TRBV27	.	CASSSTGTTRYGYTF
once	TRBV7-9	TRBD2	CASRTGSSGSQETQYF
few	TRBV2	.	CASSGADQPQHF
.	TRBV5-1	.	CASSEVLGNEKLFF
once	TRBV5-1	TRBD1	CASSPQGGQGAEKLFF
.	TRBV18	TRBD1	CASSQDRGPYGYTF
.	TRBV13	TRBD1	CASLRDRDTEAFF
.	TRBV2	.	CATKLSRALNTEAFF
.	TRBV6-1	.	CASSLQRETQYF
.	TRBV19	TRBD1	CASSKGTGGETQYF
.	TRBV29-1	.	CSVGNSETRGDTQYF
.	TRBV11-3	.	CASSAGGGGTDTQYF
.	TRBV29-1	TRBD1	CSVGTGDGYTF
.	TRBV28	.	CASGGNTEAFF
.	TRBV7-2	TRBD1	CASSLGQEDSQHF
.	TRBV28	TRBD1	CASSSWTGESADTQYF